A selection of T cell receptor beta chains follows, all from one sample in a study of T-cell memory formation after mild COVID-19. Each CDR3 protein gets one entry after TCRdb re-called the 5' RACE reads with MiXCR. The table records 540,000 or so distinct CDR3 sequences, roughly 22% of them present only once. Sample: PBMCs or a T cell subset sorted from them (not recorded which). All receptors come from an adult woman who had mild COVID-19 (a few samples of this study predate the infection). Cell type and time point are not known. CDR3s include the opening cysteine and the closing phenylalanine or tryptophan. A D gene is named only where the DNA matches it firmly. A clone size is listed for some rows: how often the clone was seen (once, few, many), or a class if it is expanded.

-,-,15,TRBV7-6,TRBJ1-5,TGTGCCAGCAGCTTAGAGGCCGATAGCAATCAGCCCCAGCATTTT,CASSLEADSNQPQHF
-,TRBD1,15,TRBV12-3/TRBV12-4,TRBJ2-1,TGTGCCAGCAGCCGGCCGGCGACAGGGACCAATGAGCAGTTCTTC,CASSRPATGTNEQFF
-,-,12,TRBV30,TRBJ2-5,TGTGCCCAGACGGTGGGGGGAGAGACCCAGTACTTC,CAQTVGGETQYF
few,-,15,TRBV12-3/TRBV12-4,TRBJ1-1,TGTGCCAGCAGGTATAATCCGACAGCGAACACTGAAGCTTTCTTT,CASRYNPTANTEAFF
few,-,12,TRBV20-1,TRBJ2-7,TGCAGTGCTAGAGGAACGACCCACGAGCAGTACTTC,CSARGTTHEQYF
-,TRBD1,18,TRBV7-9,TRBJ2-3,TGTGCCAGCAGCTTATTGGTGGCCGGACAGGGGGCCACAGATACGCAGTATTTT,CASSLLVAGQGATDTQYF
-,TRBD2,13,TRBV29-1,TRBJ2-7,TGCAGCGTTGTAGCGGGGGGCACCTACGAGCAGTACTTC,CSVVAGGTYEQYF
-,TRBD2,16,TRBV7-3,TRBJ2-2,TGTGCCAGCAGCTTACACGGGAGGGGGGACACCGGGGAGCTGTTTTTT,CASSLHGRGDTGELFF
few,-,14,TRBV6-2/TRBV6-3,TRBJ1-1,TGTGCCAGCACCATAACGACGGCGAACACTGAAGCTTTCTTT,CASTITTANTEAFF
few,-,16,TRBV6-5,TRBJ1-1,TGTGCCAGCAGGCCCGACAGGAAGGGGCCCACCACTGAAGCTTTCTTT,CASRPDRKGPTTEAFF
few,-,15,TRBV18,TRBJ1-5,TGTGCCAGCTCGAGCGGAATCCCTGGCAATCAGCCCCAGCATTTT,CASSSGIPGNQPQHF
-,-,14,TRBV7-8,TRBJ1-2,TGTGCCAGCAGCTTAGAGGGTGGCCCGTATGGCTACACCTTC,CASSLEGGPYGYTF
-,-,15,TRBV2,TRBJ2-3,TGTGCCAGCCGGCCGGGACACGGTTACACAGATACGCAGTATTTT,CASRPGHGYTDTQYF
-,TRBD1,13,TRBV27,TRBJ2-7,TGTGCCAGCCGGGACAGGGAGGTCTACGAGCAGTACTTC,CASRDREVYEQYF
few,TRBD2,16,TRBV9,TRBJ2-5,TGTGCCAGCAGCGTAGGGACTAGCGGGGGGCGAGAGACCCAGTACTTC,CASSVGTSGGRETQYF
few,TRBD2,15,TRBV20-1,TRBJ2-7,TGCAGTGCTAGAGACCCCGGGACTAGCGGCTACGAGCAGTACTTC,CSARDPGTSGYEQYF
-,TRBD1,12,TRBV11-3,TRBJ1-2,TGTGCCAGCAGCCCTGACAGGGTTGGCTACACCTTC,CASSPDRVGYTF
-,TRBD1,14,TRBV12-3/TRBV12-4,TRBJ1-1,TGTGCCAGCAACCCGGGACAGGGAAACACTGAAGCTTTCTTT,CASNPGQGNTEAFF
few,-,15,TRBV3-1,TRBJ1-3,TGTGCCAGCAGCCAAGGATCTATGCTAGGAAACACCATATATTTT,CASSQGSMLGNTIYF
-,-,13,TRBV20-1,TRBJ2-1,TGCAGTGCTAGGACTGGGAGCCGGAATGAGCAGTTCTTC,CSARTGSRNEQFF
few,TRBD1,18,TRBV3-1,TRBJ2-7,TGTGCCAGCAGCCAAGTAAGCGGGGACAGGGTAGGTGTCAACGAGCAGTACTTC,CASSQVSGDRVGVNEQYF
-,TRBD2,15,TRBV7-2,TRBJ2-3,TGTGCCAGCAGCTTGAGGGAGGGCCTATCAGATACGCAGTATTTT,CASSLREGLSDTQYF
-,-,13,TRBV10-3,TRBJ1-5,TGTGCCATCAGACAGGGATCGGATCAGCCCCAGCATTTT,CAIRQGSDQPQHF
-,-,14,TRBV4-1,TRBJ2-7,TGCGCCAGCAGTCCGAGGAACGACGGGTCCGGGCAGTACTTC,CASSPRNDGSGQYF
few,-,13,TRBV7-2,TRBJ2-2,TGTGCCAGCAGCCGCCCCGGGTCCGGGGAGCTGTTTTTT,CASSRPGSGELFF
-,-,11,TRBV12-3/TRBV12-4,TRBJ2-3,TGTGCCAGCAGTTCTCCGGCCCCCCCGTATTTT,CASSSPAPPYF
many,TRBD2,17,TRBV20-1,TRBJ2-4,TGCAGTGCTAGAAAGAGGACTAGCGGAGTAGCCAAAAACATTCAGTACTTC,CSARKRTSGVAKNIQYF
-,-,14,TRBV30,TRBJ2-1,TGTGCCTGGATCGGGGGGCCCGGCCGGGAGGAGCAGTTCTTC,CAWIGGPGREEQFF
-,TRBD1,15,TRBV7-9,TRBJ1-1,TGTGCCAGCAGCTTCCTCGGACAGGCGAACACTGAAGCTTTCTTT,CASSFLGQANTEAFF
-,-,14,TRBV15,TRBJ2-1,TGTGCCACCAGCAGAGATCTTCAGGAGCGGGAGCAGTTCTTC,CATSRDLQEREQFF
-,TRBD1,16,TRBV18,TRBJ2-7,TGTGCCAGCTCACCGCGGAGCCGAACAGGGGACAGGGAGCAGTACTTC,CASSPRSRTGDREQYF